Sequencing of this TCR beta chain was carried out in a study of blood T cell repertoires in COVID-19. Per the authors' pipeline: For nucleated cells, counts were estimated from reference gene primer amplification. Here immunoSEQ multiplex PCR was the method, and the copy in TCRdb shows in-frame clones only, minus some. The V and J calls and clone size are taken from that table; D and trimming were inferred from the DNA. This table has 130,000 or so clones, less than 85% appearing once. This clone was picked up a small number of times. CDR3 length: 15 residues. Germline V gene data show CDR1 as MGHRA and CDR2 as YSYEKL. J lost 8 bases, V lost 3 bases, and 7 bases had no gene match.

This rearrangement joins TRBV4-1 to TRBJ1-3; 10 nucleotides agree with TRBD1. The material sequenced was peripheral blood. This clonotype was obtained from a woman at least 80 years old with acute or convalescent COVID-19. The chain's CDR3 is CASSQGQGIGHTIYF. The CDR3 DNA is TGCGCCAGCAGCCAGGGACAGGGGATTGGGCACACCATATATTTT.